One and the same sample provided the 7 T cell receptor beta chains below, sequenced in a study of T cell responses to AZD1222 COVID-19 vaccine. Assay used: immunoSEQ multiplex PCR; TCRdb lists only in-frame clones, some missing. The sample includes 140,000 to 150,000 clones, 92% of them seen just once. Sequencing used peripheral blood, obtained on day 0 of AZD1222 vaccination. These receptors were taken from an adult in good health.

The chain has TRBV30 and TRBJ2-3; 9 bases fit TRBD2. J was trimmed by 3 bases and V by 2 bases; bases with no gene match: 6. The CDR3 is 15 amino acids. Germline V gene lookup returns CDR1 GTSNPN and CDR2 SVGIG (reference sequence). CDR3 amino acids: CAWSRASGTTDTQYF. CDR3 DNA sequence: TGTGCCTGGAGTAGGGCTAGCGGGACAACAGATACGCAGTATTTT.

V gene TRBV7-2 combines with J gene TRBJ1-2; D remains unclear. CDR3 length: 13 amino acids. V shed 2 bases and J shed 2 bases, with 6 bases lying between them. Looked up from germline, CDR1 is SGHTA and CDR2 is FQGNSA. The CDR3: CASSLTLNYGYTF. The CDR3 region has the DNA TGTGCCAGCAGCTTAACCCTGAACTATGGCTACACCTTC.

V and J are TRBV6-4 and TRBJ2-3; D not certain. CDR3 length: 14 residues. V was pared by 3 bases and J by 6 bases, with 13 bases between. The germline CDR1 and CDR2 sequences are MRHNA and SNTAGT. This chain's CDR3 is CASSESPPPDTQYF. DNA of the CDR3: TGTGCCAGCAGTGAATCCCCGCCCCCCGATACGCAGTATTTT.

The chain has TRBV28 and TRBJ1-1, with a possible D match to TRBD1 (5 bases). The length of the CDR3 is 14 residues. Germline assignment: CDR1 MDHEN and CDR2 SYDVKM. Trimming pared 6 bases from V and 0 bases from J, leaving 11 bases between. CDR3 bases: TGTGCCAGCAGCTCCGGAGGGGTGAACACTGAAGCTTTCTTT. This codes for CASSSGGVNTEAFF.

The chain employs TRBV19 and TRBJ1-2, with a weak D call TRBD1 (5 bases). CDR1 is LNHDA and CDR2 is SQIVND in the germline V gene (reference sequence). CDR3 length equals 14 residues. With 3 bases removed from V and 2 bases from J, the gap between germline ends came to 10 bases. The CDR3 nucleotides are TGTGCCAGTAGTATCGGGGCGGTGAACTATGGCTACACCTTC. Translated: CASSIGAVNYGYTF. Full variable domain (missing parts from reference TRBV19 and TRBJ1-2): DGGITQSPKYLFRKEGQNVTLSCEQNLNHDAMYWYRQDPGQGLRLIYYSQIVNDFQKGDIAEGYSVSREKKESFPLTVTSAQKNPTAFYLCASSIGAVNYGYTFGSGTRLTVV.

V usage is TRBV30 and J usage is TRBJ2-5; 7 bases align to TRBD1. The germline V gene encodes CDR1 GTSNPN and CDR2 SVGIG (reference sequence). Trimming removed 1 base from V and 2 bases from J; junction bases left unmatched: 4. The CDR3 has 14 residues. The DNA of the CDR3 is TGTGCCTGGAGTGGGGGACAGCTTCAAGAGACCCAGTACTTC. It encodes CAWSGGQLQETQYF.

The chain joins TRBV4-1 to TRBJ2-7; 7 bases agree with TRBD2. The junction had 7 bases not matched to a gene; V was cut back by 0 bases and J by 2 bases. Germline V gene data show CDR1 as MGHRA and CDR2 as YSYEKL. The CDR3 is 16 residues long. CDR3 in amino acids: CASSQEIGLGPYEQYF. The CDR3 nucleotides read TGCGCCAGCAGCCAAGAAATCGGACTAGGGCCCTACGAGCAGTACTTC.